The 17 T cell receptor beta chains below come from one sample, sequenced in a study of T cell repertoires and HLA-DP antigens. Their antigen targets remain unknown. Produced via immunoSEQ multiplex PCR; TCRdb's table is partial and in-frame only. The data show some 89,000 clones, more than 75% seen once. Material for sequencing was CD4+ T cells from PBMCs. These receptors were collected from a man aged 50 or older in good health and CMV-seronegative.

The rearrangement uses TRBV11-3 and TRBJ2-2, with D tentatively TRBD1 or TRBD2 (5 bases each). Per germline, CDR1 SGHNT and CDR2 YENEEA. The V end was cut by 5 bases, the J end by 4 bases, with 11 bases between. This CDR3 spans 14 amino acids. CDR3 amino acids: CASSKGPVTGELFF. The CDR3 DNA is TGTGCCAGCAGCAAGGGACCCGTCACCGGGGAGCTGTTTTTT.

The chain employs TRBV19 and TRBJ2-5; 7 nucleotides agree with TRBD2. The germline gives CDR1 LNHDA, CDR2 SQIVND (reference sequence). Germline trimming cut 1 base from V and 5 bases from J; bases unmatched to any gene: 10. The CDR3 is made up of 16 amino acids. Here the CDR3 reads CASSIAAGAPGETQYF. In DNA form, the CDR3 reads TGTGCCAGTAGTATAGCGGCGGGAGCTCCGGGGGAGACCCAGTACTTC.

This chain joins TRBV6-5 and TRBJ2-3, with 11 bases that match TRBD2. CDR3 length: 14 residues. V was clipped by 6 bases and J by 3 bases; unmatched bases: 2. Germline V CDR1 and CDR2: MNHEY, SVGAGI. CDR3 nucleotide sequence: TGTGCCAGCAGAATAGCGGGGGGGACAGATACGCAGTATTTT. Translation gives CASRIAGGTDTQYF.

The V gene is TRBV21-1, the J gene TRBJ2-7. TRBV21-1 is a recognized pseudogene. This CDR3 comprises 14 residues. The CDR3 loop is CASSIPGPTYEQYF. As DNA, the CDR3 is TGTGCCAGCAGCATACCGGGGCCTACCTACGAGCAGTACTTC.

In its sample, this clone was seen a few times. The chain employs TRBV2 and TRBJ2-7; 11 positions match TRBD1. This CDR3 has 15 residues. Per germline, CDR1 SNHLY and CDR2 FYNNEI. The ends lost 8 bases at V and 7 bases at J; junction bases unmatched: 13. The CDR3 protein is CASGDRDRGGYEQYF. CDR3 in DNA: TGTGCCAGCGGAGACCGGGACAGGGGGGGCTATGAGCAGTACTTC. The whole variable domain, remainder taken from reference TRBV2 and TRBJ2-7, is EPEVTQTPSHQVTQMGQEVILRCVPISNHLYFYWYRQILGQKVEFLVSFYNNEISEKSEIFDDQFSVERPDGSNFTLKIRSTKLEDSAMYFCASGDRDRGGYEQYFGPGTRLTVT.

The gene calls are TRBV5-6 and TRBJ1-5, with D unclear. V shed 4 bases and J shed 5 bases, with 19 bases lying between them. CDR3 length: 16 residues. Per germline, CDR1 SGHDT and CDR2 YYEEEE. In nucleotides, the CDR3 is TGTGCCAGCAGCGGCTACGGTCTTCGCTCAGATCAGCCCCAGCATTTT. It translates to CASSGYGLRSDQPQHF.

The CDR3 sequence: CASSGGQGAVGELFF. DNA of the CDR3: TGTGCCAGCAGTGGGGGACAGGGGGCAGTCGGGGAGCTGTTTTTT. The chain links TRBV25-1 to TRBJ2-2, with 12 positions matching TRBD1. This CDR3 region has 15 residues. V was pared by 4 bases and J by 7 bases, with 4 bases of the junction left unmatched. The V gene's germline CDR1 is MGHDK and CDR2 SYGVNS.

The chain joins TRBV6-5 to TRBJ2-5, with D perhaps assigned TRBD1 or TRBD2 (7 bases each). Germline-derived CDR1 and CDR2 are MNHEY and SVGAGI. The CDR3 covers 13 residues. V was pared by 5 bases and J by 5 bases, with 12 bases between. CDR3 DNA sequence: TGTGCCAGCAGTCAAGCGGGACAGGAGACCCAGTACTTC. Translated, it gives CASSQAGQETQYF.

V and J are TRBV5-1 and TRBJ1-3; the D gene is possibly TRBD1 (5 bases). Deletions cut 4 bases from V and 0 bases from J, with 11 bases between. CDR1 is SGHRS, CDR2 YFSETQ, per germline. The CDR3 consists of 15 residues. The CDR3 region is CASSPDKSSGNTIYF. CDR3 nucleotides: TGCGCCAGCAGCCCGGACAAGAGCTCTGGAAACACCATATATTTT.

V usage is TRBV29-1 and J usage is TRBJ2-5; D gene uncertain. The germline CDR1 and CDR2 sequences are SQVTM and ANQGSEA. There are 12 residues in the CDR3. Trimming took off 3 bases at V and 1 base at J, with 6 bases between the two ends. CDR3 sequence reads: CSVDKGQETQYF. The CDR3 DNA sequence: TGCAGCGTTGATAAGGGCCAAGAGACCCAGTACTTC.

The J gene is TRBJ1-6, the V gene TRBV30; possibly TRBD1 for D (5 bases). Germline V gene sequence: CDR1 GTSNPN, CDR2 SVGIG (reference sequence). Trimming removed 2 bases at V and 7 bases at J, with 18 bases between. The CDR3 contains 16 residues. The CDR3 region is CAWSIAVSGPNSPLHF. CDR3 in DNA: TGTGCCTGGAGTATCGCAGTGTCAGGGCCAAATTCACCCCTCCACTTT.

The chain has TRBV4-2 and TRBJ2-1; the match to TRBD2 covers 11 bases. Germline assignment: CDR1 LGHNA and CDR2 YNFKEQ. The CDR3 has 16 amino acids. Unmatched junction bases numbered 7, after V lost 3 bases and J lost 6 bases. CDR3 nucleotides: TGTGCCAGCAGCCAGCAAACTAGCGGGAGTTTCAATGAGCAGTTCTTC. This codes for CASSQQTSGSFNEQFF.

The rearrangement uses TRBV11-2 and TRBJ2-3; D gene ambiguous. This CDR3 is 15 amino acids long. The germline V gene has CDR1 SGHAT and CDR2 FQNNGV. Trimming took 5 bases from V and 2 from J, leaving 14 bases between them. The CDR3 DNA is TGTGCCAGCAGCCAGGCCGGCTTACTCACAGATACGCAGTATTTT. This translates into CASSQAGLLTDTQYF.

The sample holds one count of this clone. The CDR3 coding sequence is TGTGCCAGCAGCGCTACAGGGGCCACTTATTACACTGAAGCTTTCTTT. Translated: CASSATGATYYTEAFF. The chain has TRBV7-8 and TRBJ1-1; 7 nucleotides agree with TRBD1. In germline, CDR1 is SGHVS, CDR2 FQNEAQ. The CDR3 covers 16 residues. V gave up 5 bases and J gave up 3 bases; unmatched junction bases: 12.

The chain uses TRBV18 and TRBJ1-1, with D unresolved. V was clipped by 5 bases and J by 3 bases, with 10 bases between them. This CDR3 spans 13 amino acids. From germline, CDR1 is KGHSH and CDR2 LQKENI. The CDR3 is CASSVNADTEAFF. CDR3 DNA: TGTGCCAGCTCAGTCAACGCGGACACTGAAGCTTTCTTT.

The V and J genes are TRBV7-2 and TRBJ2-7; D not resolved. V lost 3 bases and J lost 7, with 13 bases in between. From germline, CDR1 is SGHTA and CDR2 FQGNSA. This CDR3 has 13 amino acids. The CDR3 nucleotides are TGTGCCAGCAGCTTTCGGGCCGTGGGGGAGCAGTACTTC. It codes for CASSFRAVGEQYF. Full variable domain (missing parts from reference TRBV7-2 and TRBJ2-7): GAGVSQSPSNKVTEKGKDVELRCDPISGHTALYWYRQSLGQGLEFLIYFQGNSAPDKSGLPSDRFSAERTGGSVSTLTIQRTQQEDSAVYLCASSFRAVGEQYFGPGTRLTVT.

CDR3 nucleotide sequence: TGTGCCAGCAGCGTAGTCGGGAATAATTCACCCCTCCACTTT. This sequence encodes CASSVVGNNSPLHF. The J gene is TRBJ1-6, the V gene TRBV9, with no clear D. Germline V gives CDR1 SGDLS, CDR2 YYNGEE. V shed 0 bases and J shed 5 bases, with 6 bases lying between them. This CDR3 region has 14 residues.